Shown below are 14 T cell receptor beta chains from a single sample sequenced in a study of immune reconstitution after stem cell transplant in scleroderma. Each CDR3 protein gets one entry after TCRdb re-called the RT-PCR reads with MiXCR. The sample lists more than 4,500 distinct CDR3 sequences; less than 9.5% were seen once. The specimen was taken before or after autologous hematopoietic stem cell transplantation (not recorded which). These receptor sequences come from a male donor with systemic sclerosis.

Judged by abundance, this clonotype is medium-sized (0.01 to 0.1%). This chain connects TRBV20-1 to TRBJ1-1, with D uncertain. V was trimmed by 5 bases and J by 2 bases, leaving 15 bases between them. Germline loops: CDR1 DFQATT, CDR2 SNEGSKA (reference sequence). The CDR3 is made up of 14 amino acids. In DNA form, the CDR3 reads TGCAGTGCTGCACCCTCCCTCAGAAACACTGAAGCTTTCTTT. It is translated as CSAAPSLRNTEAFF.

By sample share, this clonotype is medium-sized. The chain has TRBV10-3 and TRBJ2-5, with 8 bases lining up with TRBD2. The CDR3 contains 16 residues. CDR1 is ENHRY and CDR2 is SYGVKD in the germline V gene. J gave up 1 base and V 2 bases, and 6 bases lay outside the gene matches. The CDR3 here is CAISERGLDLQETQYF. The CDR3, as DNA: TGTGCCATCAGTGAGCGGGGACTAGACCTCCAAGAGACCCAGTACTTC.

This clonotype was counted between two and nine times. The chain links TRBV21-1 to TRBJ2-2; TRBD1, as called in the table, went unchecked against the DNA. TRBV21-1 is a documented pseudogene. CDR3 length equals 14 residues. CDR3 sequence reads: CASTGTSNTGELFF. As DNA, the CDR3 is TGTGCCAGCACCGGGACATCGAACACCGGGGAGCTGTTTTTT.

This clonotype has a handful of counts. The chain carries TRBV5-4 and TRBJ1-1, with D possibly matching TRBD1 (5 bases). Germline loops: CDR1 SGHNT, CDR2 YYREEE (reference sequence). V dropped 3 bases and J dropped 4 bases, with 13 bases sitting between them. This CDR3 is built from 14 residues. The CDR3 DNA follows: TGTGCCAGCAGCTGGCGGGGGGGTAGCACTGAAGCTTTCTTT. Translation gives CASSWRGGSTEAFF.

This clonotype is termed medium-sized. The junction departs from germline at one end; a sequencing error may be responsible. The rearrangement links TRBV28 to TRBJ2-2, with D possibly being TRBD2 (6 bases). The CDR3 runs to 12 residues. CDR1 is MDHEN, CDR2 SYDVKM, per germline. CDR3 nucleotide sequence: TGTGCCAGCAGTTTCACGGGCGGGGAGCTGCTTTTT. Protein product: CASSFTGGELLF.

Regarding this clonotype: A much larger clone is a single base away; this may be a read error. This chain uses TRBV25-1 with TRBJ1-1; 7 bases agree with TRBD1. Trimming at V came to 7 bases and at J to 6 bases, leaving 8 bases not matched to a gene. Germline-derived CDR1 and CDR2 are MGHDK and SYGVNS. The CDR3 length is 13 residues. The CDR3 DNA is TGTGCCAGCAACAGGGGTCATAACGCTGAAGCTTTCTTT. The encoded protein is CASNRGHNAEAFF.

This clonotype appeared a few times. The rearrangement links TRBV20-1 to TRBJ2-1; D may be TRBD2 (6 bases). This CDR3 has 14 residues. Trimming stripped 3 bases from V and 2 bases from J, with 11 bases between. CDR1 DFQATT and CDR2 SNEGSKA come from the germline V gene (reference sequence). The CDR3 region has the DNA TGCAGTGCTAGTGGGGGGATAGCCTACAATGAGCAGTTCTTC. This encodes CSASGGIAYNEQFF.

The CDR3 is CASSPKGRPNEQFF. In DNA, the CDR3 is TGTGCCAGCAGCCCAAAAGGGAGGCCCAATGAGCAGTTCTTC. This chain joins TRBV7-3 and TRBJ2-1; D might be TRBD2 (6 bases). The V gene lost 5 bases and the J gene lost 6 bases, with 14 bases spanning the gap. CDR1 is SGHTA and CDR2 is FQGTGA in the germline V gene. The CDR3 sequence is 14 residues long.

CDR3 nucleotides: TGTGCCAGCAGCATCGGAATAGCGGGGGCTTTCAATGAGCAGTTCTTC. Its protein product is CASSIGIAGAFNEQFF. The chain joins TRBV5-5 to TRBJ2-1, with 9 bases that match TRBD2. The CDR3 length is 16 residues. Germline V gives CDR1 SGHKS, CDR2 YYEKEE (reference sequence). Trimming removed 4 bases from V and 6 bases from J; junction bases left unmatched: 11.

This chain connects TRBV20-1 to TRBJ2-2, with TRBD1 as a possible D gene (6 bases). The V gene's germline CDR1 is DFQATT and CDR2 SNEGSKA (reference sequence). The length of the CDR3 is 16 residues. Trimming shortened V by 6 bases and J by 5 bases, and 22 bases separated the two germline ends. The CDR3 loop is CSAPSPGAMVTGELFF. The CDR3, as DNA: TGCAGTGCCCCGTCCCCAGGGGCGATGGTTACCGGGGAGCTGTTTTTT.

V is TRBV4-3 and J is TRBJ1-1; TRBD1 is a possible D gene (5 bases). Deletions cut 0 bases from V and 4 bases from J, with 12 bases between. The CDR3 totals 15 residues. Germline V gives CDR1 LGHNA, CDR2 YSLEER. The CDR3 protein is CASSQDRGSGTEAFF. The CDR3, as DNA: TGCGCCAGCAGCCAAGATCGGGGGAGCGGCACTGAAGCTTTCTTT.

This clonotype was recorded a few times. The chain links TRBV20-1 to TRBJ1-6; TRBD1 aligns across 11 bases. The CDR3 is 15 residues long. V was pared by 5 bases and J by 10 bases, with 10 bases of the junction left unmatched. In germline, CDR1 is DFQATT, CDR2 SNEGSKA (reference sequence). CDR3 region: CSALTGTGGWSPLHF. CDR3 coding DNA: TGCAGTGCTCTTACCGGGACAGGGGGATGGTCACCCCTCCACTTT.

The chain has TRBV28 and TRBJ2-3; weak D call: TRBD1 (7 bases). The CDR3 runs to 16 residues. The V end lost 2 bases, the J end lost 2 bases, and 14 bases lay between the germline ends. CDR1 and CDR2 from the germline V gene are MDHEN and SYDVKM. This CDR3 is CASSLGGGISTDTQYF. The DNA of the CDR3 is TGTGCCAGCAGTTTAGGAGGGGGCATTTCCACAGATACGCAGTATTTT.

J is TRBJ2-1 and V is TRBV28; D is unclear. There are 13 residues in the CDR3. V gave up 4 bases and J gave up 7 bases, with 11 bases separating them. CDR1 and CDR2 from the germline V gene are MDHEN and SYDVKM. CDR3 amino acids: CASSWGRTNEQFF. The CDR3, as DNA: TGTGCCAGCAGTTGGGGAAGGACGAATGAGCAGTTCTTC.